Listed below are T cell receptor beta chains from one sample, sequenced in a study of Ad26.COV2.S vaccination and SARS-CoV-2 variants. Produced via immunoSEQ multiplex PCR; TCRdb's table is partial and in-frame only. The repertoire holds hundreds of thousands of clones, with 83% as singletons. The specimen was peripheral blood, collected in a trial of Ad26.COV2.S vaccine versus placebo. Every receptor here comes from a person aged 18-65 years who received the Ad26.COV2.S COVID-19 vaccine or a placebo. Both conserved end residues are part of each CDR3. The D gene is left open where the match is weak. The listing skips clone size in some rows; elsewhere it reads once, few, many or a size class.

d_call,j_call,clone_size,v_call,cdr3_nt,cdr3_aa
TRBD1,TRBJ2-1,NA,TRBV2,TGTGCCAGCAGTCGGACCGGGACAGACTCACTATTCTCCTACAATGAGCAGTTCTTC,CASSRTGTDSLFSYNEQFF
TRBD2,TRBJ2-7,NA,TRBV27,TGTGCCAGCAGTTCCTTGACTAGCGTTTACGAGCAGTACTTC,CASSSLTSVYEQYF
TRBD2,TRBJ2-6,NA,TRBV4-3,TGCGCCAGCAGCCAAGGGACTAGCGGGGGCTGGGGTGGGGCCAACGTCCTGACTTTC,CASSQGTSGGWGGANVLTF
NA,TRBJ1-5,NA,TRBV19,TGTGCCAGTAGTATTGAGGTCAGAACTAATCAGCCCCAGCATTTT,CASSIEVRTNQPQHF
NA,TRBJ2-3,NA,TRBV5-4,TGTGCCAGCAGCTTGATGGATGTGACAGATACGCAGTATTTT,CASSLMDVTDTQYF
TRBD1,TRBJ1-5,NA,TRBV19,TGTGCCACCCGGACAGGGGTATTGATCAATCAGCCCCAGCATTTT,CATRTGVLINQPQHF
TRBD2,TRBJ2-3,NA,TRBV7-7,TGTGCCAGCAGCTTAGGACGGGGGGAGACAGATACGCAGTATTTT,CASSLGRGETDTQYF
NA,TRBJ1-2,once,TRBV5-4,TGTGCCAGCAGCTTGGAGCCCGTGAACTATGGCTACACCTTC,CASSLEPVNYGYTF
TRBD1,TRBJ2-7,NA,TRBV2,TGTGCCAGCAGTGCAGGACAGGGGAGAGTCGGGAACGAGCAGTACTTC,CASSAGQGRVGNEQYF
NA,TRBJ1-2,few,TRBV5-4,TGTGCCAGCAGCTTGGCCGCTAACTATGGCTACACCTTC,CASSLAANYGYTF
TRBD1,TRBJ2-3,NA,TRBV5-1,TGCGCCAGCAGCTTCTACAGGGGGCCGGGCACAGATACGCAGTATTTT,CASSFYRGPGTDTQYF
NA,TRBJ1-2,NA,TRBV28,TGTGCCAGCAGTCAAACGGCGGCATCTAACTATGGCTACACCTTC,CASSQTAASNYGYTF
TRBD1,TRBJ2-7,NA,TRBV6-6,TGTGCCAGCAGTCCCGGGACAGTCTACTACGAGCAGTACTTC,CASSPGTVYYEQYF
TRBD1,TRBJ1-1,NA,TRBV12-3/TRBV12-4,TGTGCCAGCAGTTTAGAGGGGGCGGCTGAAGCTTTCTTT,CASSLEGAAEAFF
NA,TRBJ2-5,NA,TRBV11-3,TGTGCCAGCAGTTGGTCCGGGCCCGGGGAGACCCAGTACTTC,CASSWSGPGETQYF
NA,TRBJ1-5,NA,TRBV7-3,TGTGCCAGCATAATACGGCATTTT,CASIIRHF
NA,TRBJ2-1,NA,TRBV4-3,TGCGCCAGCAGACTGACGTTGCTGGGGAATCAGCAGTTCTTC,CASRLTLLGNQQFF
NA,TRBJ1-2,NA,TRBV4-1,TGCGCCAGCAGCCAAGGGGTCAGAGAAGGCTACACCTTC,CASSQGVREGYTF
NA,TRBJ2-1,once,TRBV7-9,TGTGCCAGCAGGGGCTCCTACAATGAGCAGTTCTTC,CASRGSYNEQFF
NA,TRBJ1-2,NA,TRBV5-1,TGCGCCAGCAGCTCCTCGACCGCTGACGGATATGGCTACACCTTC,CASSSSTADGYGYTF
TRBD1,TRBJ1-4,many,TRBV5-4,TGTGCCAGCAGCGGGGGACAGGGTCGAGAAAAACTGTTTTTT,CASSGGQGREKLFF
NA,TRBJ2-1,NA,TRBV7-9,TGTGCCAGCAGCCCCGGGGGCGGTCTTTGGGCCAATGAGCAGTTCTTC,CASSPGGGLWANEQFF
TRBD1,TRBJ2-7,NA,TRBV27,TGTGCCAGCAGTTTAAGGGGACAGGGGGACCACGAGCAGTACTTC,CASSLRGQGDHEQYF
TRBD1,TRBJ1-5,NA,TRBV4-3,TGCGCCAGCCTGACAGGGAAGATTCAGCCCCAGCATTTT,CASLTGKIQPQHF
NA,TRBJ1-1,NA,TRBV19,TGTGCCAGTAGTACGTTTCCTGACAGAAACACTGAAGCTTTCTTT,CASSTFPDRNTEAFF
TRBD1,TRBJ2-3,NA,TRBV10-3,TGTGCCATCAAGTTGACAGGGGGCGCGACAGATACGCAGTATTTT,CAIKLTGGATDTQYF
TRBD1,TRBJ1-2,NA,TRBV5-6,TGTGCCAGCAGCCCTGACAGGGGTACGGCCTATGGCTACACCTTC,CASSPDRGTAYGYTF
TRBD2,TRBJ2-1,NA,TRBV28,TGTGCCAGCAGTTTATCCCCCCGGACTAGCGGGGACAATGAGCAGTTCTTC,CASSLSPRTSGDNEQFF